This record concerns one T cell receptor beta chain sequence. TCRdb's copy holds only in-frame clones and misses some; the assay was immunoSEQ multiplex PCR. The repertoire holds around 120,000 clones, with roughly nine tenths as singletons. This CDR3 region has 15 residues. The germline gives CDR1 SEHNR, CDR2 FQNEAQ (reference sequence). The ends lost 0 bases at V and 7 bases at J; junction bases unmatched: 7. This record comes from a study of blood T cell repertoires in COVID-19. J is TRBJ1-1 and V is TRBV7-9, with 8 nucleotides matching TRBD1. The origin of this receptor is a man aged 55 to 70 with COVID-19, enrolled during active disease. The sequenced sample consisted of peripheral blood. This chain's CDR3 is CASSLASGTGDEAFF. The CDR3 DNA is TGTGCCAGCAGCTTAGCCTCCGGGACAGGTGATGAAGCTTTCTTT.